The rows below give T cell receptor beta chains drawn from one sample of a study of shared clonotypes between healthy human individuals. This table comes from immunoSEQ multiplex PCR, and its TCRdb copy is limited to in-frame clones, with some not included. This table has roughly 1 million clones, roughly 80% appearing once. The source material was memory CD4+ T cells sorted from blood. These receptors originate from a man aged 18 to 29 in good health. CDR3s include the opening cysteine and the closing phenylalanine or tryptophan. D genes are given only for firm matches. Some rows have no size entry. The others give once, few or many, or a class for an expanded clone.

J gene,D gene,clone size,V gene,CDR3 length,CDR3 protein,CDR3 DNA
TRBJ1-5,TRBD1,NA,TRBV19,15,CASSIARTGYQPQHF,TGTGCCAGTAGTATAGCCAGGACAGGGTATCAGCCCCAGCATTTT
TRBJ2-1,NA,NA,TRBV6-5,11,CASSGGLRILF,TGTGCCAGCAGTGGAGGACTAAGGATTCTCTTC
TRBJ1-5,TRBD1,NA,TRBV7-7,21,CASSERAKWTGTDDGNQPQHF,TGTGCTAGCAGCGAACGAGCTAAATGGACAGGCACCGATGATGGCAATCAGCCCCAGCATTTT
TRBJ1-2,TRBD1,NA,TRBV18,13,CASSPTGDYGYTF,TGTGCCAGCTCACCAACAGGGGACTATGGGTACACCTTC
TRBJ2-1,NA,once,TRBV19,13,CASSPRGYNEQFF,TGTGCCAGTAGTCCCCGGGGCTACAATGAGCAGTTCTTC
TRBJ2-3,TRBD2,once,TRBV7-9,19,CASSLAPGGRSDYTDTQYF,TGTGCCAGCAGCTTAGCTCCCGGGGGGAGGAGCGATTACACAGATACGCAGTATTTT
TRBJ2-7,NA,NA,TRBV25-1,13,CASSVTGTYEQYF,TGTGCCAGCAGTGTAACAGGGACCTACGAGCAGTACTTC
TRBJ2-1,TRBD2,NA,TRBV30,16,CAWSPPSGTSGSEGFF,TGTGCCTGGAGTCCACCCTCCGGGACTAGCGGGAGCGAGGGGTTCTTC
TRBJ2-1,NA,NA,TRBV6-6,10,CASSLNEQFF,TGTGCCAGCAGCCTCAATGAGCAGTTCTTC
TRBJ1-6,NA,NA,TRBV18,14,CASSPPGFNSPLHF,TGTGCCAGCTCACCACCAGGGTTCAATTCACCCCTCCACTTT
TRBJ2-5,NA,NA,TRBV10-3,14,CAIGSQETQETQYF,TGTGCCATCGGATCTCAAGAAACGCAAGAGACCCAGTACTTC
TRBJ2-1,TRBD1,NA,TRBV19,16,CASSMAGGGSYNEQFF,TGTGCCAGTAGTATGGCAGGGGGCGGGTCCTACAATGAGCAGTTCTTC
TRBJ2-5,NA,NA,TRBV5-1,15,CASSFKAGAQETQYF,TGCGCCAGCAGCTTTAAAGCGGGTGCACAAGAGACCCAGTACTTC
TRBJ2-2,NA,NA,TRBV11-2,14,CASSLAGGGGELFF,TGTGCCAGCAGCTTAGCCGGGGGAGGCGGGGAGCTGTTTTTT
TRBJ2-2,NA,NA,TRBV2,14,CASTGAGFSGELFF,TGTGCCAGCACTGGGGCAGGATTTAGCGGGGAGCTGTTTTTT
TRBJ2-1,TRBD2,NA,TRBV29-1,15,CSVARTSGRDNEQFF,TGCAGCGTTGCGAGGACTAGCGGGAGGGACAATGAGCAGTTCTTC
TRBJ2-3,NA,few,TRBV5-1,15,CASSLQDIRTDTQYF,TGCGCCAGCAGCTTACAGGACATTCGCACAGATACGCAGTATTTT
TRBJ1-5,NA,NA,TRBV19,14,CASTPPGPNQPQHF,TGTGCCAGTACCCCCCCCGGGCCGAATCAGCCCCAGCATTTT
TRBJ2-7,NA,once,TRBV10-3,13,CAISPDSSYEQYF,TGTGCCATCAGCCCGGACAGCTCCTACGAGCAGTACTTC
TRBJ1-1,NA,few,TRBV4-1,14,CASSNSQGNTEAFF,TGCGCCAGCAGCAATTCACAGGGGAACACTGAAGCTTTCTTT
TRBJ2-3,NA,once,TRBV18,17,CASSPRGQQKSTDTQYF,TGTGCCAGCTCACCCCGGGGGCAGCAAAAGTCCACAGATACGCAGTATTTT
TRBJ1-1,NA,many,TRBV7-9,13,CASSLRENTEAFF,TGTGCCAGCAGCCTCAGGGAGAACACTGAAGCTTTCTTT
TRBJ2-5,TRBD1,NA,TRBV6-6,14,CASSRTGAQETQYF,TGTGCCAGCAGTCGGACAGGGGCCCAAGAGACCCAGTACTTC
TRBJ2-7,TRBD2,NA,TRBV11-2,14,CASSSPTSGYEQYF,TGTGCCAGCAGCTCCCCGACTAGCGGATACGAGCAGTACTTC
TRBJ2-3,NA,many,TRBV9,14,CASSPRSFTDTQYF,TGTGCCAGCAGCCCCAGGTCGTTCACAGATACGCAGTATTTT
TRBJ2-7,NA,NA,TRBV21-1,15,CASSAPRGGSPEQYF,TGTGCCAGCAGCGCCCCCAGGGGCGGGAGTCCCGAGCAGTACTTC
TRBJ1-2,NA,NA,TRBV6-1,14,CASSERAASYGYTF,TGTGCCAGCAGTGAGCGGGCAGCTAGCTATGGCTACACCTTC
TRBJ2-2,TRBD2,once,TRBV5-1,19,CASSLAGILAGGSTGELFF,TGCGCCAGCAGCTTGGCCGGCATACTAGCGGGAGGAAGCACCGGGGAGCTGTTTTTT
TRBJ1-1,TRBD1,NA,TRBV7-9,16,CASSHLAGGQGGEAFF,TGTGCCAGCAGCCACCTAGCGGGCGGACAGGGGGGGGAAGCTTTCTTT
TRBJ2-7,NA,NA,TRBV11-2,13,CASSLGVRGEQYF,TGTGCCAGCAGCTTAGGGGTACGGGGCGAGCAGTACTTC
TRBJ2-7,NA,NA,TRBV7-6,14,CASSLNSYLYEQYF,TGTGCCAGCAGCTTGAACAGTTATCTCTACGAGCAGTACTTC
TRBJ2-3,TRBD2,NA,TRBV9,15,CASSVEGSGKRTQYF,TGTGCCAGCAGCGTAGAAGGTAGCGGGAAACGAACGCAGTATTTT
TRBJ2-7,NA,few,TRBV7-8,15,CASSLAAGAKYEQYF,TGTGCCAGCAGCTTAGCCGCCGGGGCCAAATACGAGCAGTACTTC
TRBJ2-5,NA,NA,TRBV5-1,15,CASSLYGGQGETQYF,TGCGCCAGCAGCTTGTATGGGGGGCAGGGGGAGACCCAGTACTTC
TRBJ2-7,NA,NA,TRBV7-2,13,CASSLSATYEQYF,TGTGCCAGCAGCTTATCGGCTACCTACGAGCAGTACTTC
TRBJ2-7,NA,NA,TRBV2,13,CASSERGPNEQYF,TGTGCCAGCAGTGAAAGGGGCCCAAACGAGCAGTACTTC
TRBJ2-7,NA,NA,TRBV30,14,CAWSAHSFTYEQYF,TGTGCCTGGAGTGCCCATAGTTTTACCTACGAGCAGTACTTC
TRBJ2-5,NA,NA,TRBV6-1,16,CASSVYPGTVSETQYF,TGTGCCAGCAGTGTCTACCCCGGGACCGTCAGTGAGACCCAGTACTTC
TRBJ2-7,NA,NA,TRBV10-2,11,CASSDPYEQYF,TGCGCCAGCAGTGACCCCTACGAGCAGTACTTC
TRBJ2-5,NA,NA,TRBV28,13,CASARGVQETQYF,TGTGCCAGCGCAAGGGGGGTTCAAGAGACCCAGTACTTC
TRBJ2-6,NA,NA,TRBV5-6,14,CASLVGAGANVLTF,TGTGCCAGTCTTGTGGGGGCTGGGGCCAACGTCCTGACTTTC
TRBJ1-1,NA,NA,TRBV4-1,15,CASSQDEGRGTEAFF,TGCGCCAGCAGCCAAGATGAAGGCAGGGGCACTGAAGCTTTCTTT
TRBJ2-7,NA,NA,TRBV5-1,12,CASSLDGYEQYF,TGCGCCAGCAGCTTGGACGGCTACGAGCAGTACTTC
TRBJ2-4,NA,NA,TRBV21-1,15,CASSMGQGGPNIQYF,TGTGCCAGCAGCATGGGACAGGGGGGACCAAACATTCAGTACTTC